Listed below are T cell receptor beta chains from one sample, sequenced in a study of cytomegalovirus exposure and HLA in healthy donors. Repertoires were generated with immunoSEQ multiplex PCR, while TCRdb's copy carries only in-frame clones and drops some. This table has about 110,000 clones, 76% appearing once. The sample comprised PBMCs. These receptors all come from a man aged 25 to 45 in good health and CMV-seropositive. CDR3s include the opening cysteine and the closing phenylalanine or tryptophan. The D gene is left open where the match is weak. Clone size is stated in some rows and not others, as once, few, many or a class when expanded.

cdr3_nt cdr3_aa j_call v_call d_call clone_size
TGTGCCAGCAGGATAGCGGGGCTGGCTAATGAAAAACTGTTTTTT CASRIAGLANEKLFF TRBJ1-4 TRBV6-5 NA NA
TGTGCCAGCAGCATTTCGGGGGGGCCAGGGGAGACCCAGTACTTC CASSISGGPGETQYF TRBJ2-5 TRBV9 TRBD2 NA
TGTGCCATCAGTGAGTCCCTGGGACTAGCGGGGGATCGGGCCCAGTACTTC CAISESLGLAGDRAQYF TRBJ2-5 TRBV10-3 TRBD2 once
TGTGCCAGCAGCGTATCCGGCAGGGGAGGAAACACCATATATTTT CASSVSGRGGNTIYF TRBJ1-3 TRBV9 NA NA
TGTGCCAGCAGTGAATGGGACACCGAAACCTACGAGCAGTACTTC CASSEWDTETYEQYF TRBJ2-7 TRBV2 NA NA
TGCGCCAGGGGGACTAGCGGGGGGCCTGGCGATGAGCAGTTCTTC CARGTSGGPGDEQFF TRBJ2-1 TRBV10-1 TRBD2 NA
TGCGCCAGCAGCCAGGGACAGGGAAAGTTTGGCTACACCTTC CASSQGQGKFGYTF TRBJ1-2 TRBV4-3 TRBD1 NA
TGTGCCAGCCGGGGGGGATCTGGAAACACCATATATTTT CASRGGSGNTIYF TRBJ1-3 TRBV2 NA NA
TGTGCCAGTAGTCCCGAGAGGAATGAGCAGTTCTTC CASSPERNEQFF TRBJ2-1 TRBV19 NA once
TGTGCCAGCAGCCCCCCAGGGGGTGCCGGGGAGCTGTTTTTT CASSPPGGAGELFF TRBJ2-2 TRBV11-2 TRBD1 NA
TGTGCCAGCTCCTCTCAGGCCCTAGCGGGGGTTTCTGAGCAGTTCTTC CASSSQALAGVSEQFF TRBJ2-1 TRBV19 TRBD2 NA
TGTGCCAGCAGTTTAGTACAGAGAAACACTGAAGCTTTCTTT CASSLVQRNTEAFF TRBJ1-1 TRBV28 NA NA
TGTGCCAGCAGCTCCTGGACTAGCGGGGGACTCAACTACGAGCAGTACTTC CASSSWTSGGLNYEQYF TRBJ2-7 TRBV11-2 TRBD2 NA
TGTGCCAGCCGGGCGGGGTTGGAGCAGTACTTC CASRAGLEQYF TRBJ2-7 TRBV27 NA NA
TGCGCCAGCAGGGACAGGTTTGCAACTAATGAAAAACTGTTTTTT CASRDRFATNEKLFF TRBJ1-4 TRBV4-1 TRBD1 NA
TGTGCCAGCAGACGCGGGGACCCAGATACGCAGTATTTT CASRRGDPDTQYF TRBJ2-3 TRBV7-9 NA NA
TGTGCCAGCAGCCCCAGGGCCTCCGCAGGCTTGAACTATGGCTACACCTTC CASSPRASAGLNYGYTF TRBJ1-2 TRBV2 NA NA
TGCGCCAGCAGCTTCCTCGCGGACAGGGGGCAAGGGACCCAGTACTTC CASSFLADRGQGTQYF TRBJ2-5 TRBV5-1 TRBD1 NA
TGTGCCAGCAGGCCTCGCGGGAACACTGAAGCTTTCTTT CASRPRGNTEAFF TRBJ1-1 TRBV27 NA NA
TGCAGCGTTGAAGATCCTAGCGGGGGACCGAATACGCAGTATTTT CSVEDPSGGPNTQYF TRBJ2-3 TRBV29-1 TRBD2 NA
TGCGCCAGCAGCCAAGCTTTAGGGGAAACTGAAGCTTTCTTT CASSQALGETEAFF TRBJ1-1 TRBV4-3 NA NA
TGTGCCAGCAGTTACCAGGGGACCAACGAGCAGTACTTC CASSYQGTNEQYF TRBJ2-7 TRBV6-5 NA NA
TGTGCCAGCAGCGTAGGGACTAGCGGGGGGGCAGGGGAGCAGTTCTTC CASSVGTSGGAGEQFF TRBJ2-1 TRBV9 TRBD2 once
TGTGCCAGCAGTCTCCGAGGACAGCTGTACGAGCAGTACTTC CASSLRGQLYEQYF TRBJ2-7 TRBV28 NA few
TGTGCCAGCAGTTGGGACAGGGACTATGGCTACACCTTC CASSWDRDYGYTF TRBJ1-2 TRBV28 TRBD1 NA
TGTGCCAGCAGTTTAGCCCGGACTAGCGGGGGATTCCAAGAGACCCAGTACTTC CASSLARTSGGFQETQYF TRBJ2-5 TRBV28 TRBD2 NA
TGTGCTAGTGCTCTGACAGGGGGTGGCTACACCTTC CASALTGGGYTF TRBJ1-2 TRBV12-5 TRBD1 NA
TGTGCCAGCAGTGACCGGCAGGGGCTTTTGGGCTCCTACGAGCAGTACTTC CASSDRQGLLGSYEQYF TRBJ2-7 TRBV25-1 NA NA
TGTGCCTGGAGTCCCCCTCTAGCGGGGGCTTACAATGAGCAGTTCTTC CAWSPPLAGAYNEQFF TRBJ2-1 TRBV30 TRBD2 NA
TGTGCCAGCAGCTTAATCGAGGGGGGTAGCGGGAGACCCAAGATCTATGAGCAGTTCTTC CASSLIEGGSGRPKIYEQFF TRBJ2-1 TRBV11-3 TRBD2 NA
TGTGCCAGCAACTCCGGGACAGGGCTCAATCAGCCCCAGCATTTT CASNSGTGLNQPQHF TRBJ1-5 TRBV2 TRBD1 NA
TGTGCCAGCAGCTTAGCCGCGGGACTCTCCTGGGGTGCGCAGTACTTC CASSLAAGLSWGAQYF TRBJ2-5 TRBV7-2 NA NA
TGTGCCAGCAGTTTGAGTCTGGACACAAATCAGCCCCAGCATTTT CASSLSLDTNQPQHF TRBJ1-5 TRBV28 NA NA
TGTGCCAGCAGTCAAATTTGGGCCCCCCGCGAGACCCAGTACTTC CASSQIWAPRETQYF TRBJ2-5 TRBV7-9 NA NA
TGCAGCGTTGATCCGGGACAGGGGGGTTACGAGCAGTACTTC CSVDPGQGGYEQYF TRBJ2-7 TRBV29-1 TRBD1 NA
TGTGCCAGCAGTTACTCCGGACATCCTGGAAACACCATATATTTT CASSYSGHPGNTIYF TRBJ1-3 TRBV6-5 NA NA
TGTGCCAGCAGCCCGGGGGCGGGGGGCAATGAGCAGTTCTTC CASSPGAGGNEQFF TRBJ2-1 TRBV7-8 TRBD2 once
TGTGCCAGCAGACCCCCGGGCAGGGGGCCTTACGAGCAGTACTTC CASRPPGRGPYEQYF TRBJ2-7 TRBV6-6 TRBD1 NA
TGTGCCAGCAGCGTAGGTGTGGTGTCAGGGGGTCAAGAGACCCAGTACTTC CASSVGVVSGGQETQYF TRBJ2-5 TRBV9 TRBD1 NA
TGTGCCAGCAGTGACTCCTGGGTGGAGCGGGGGGCAAGGTCCTACGAGCAGTACTTC CASSDSWVERGARSYEQYF TRBJ2-7 TRBV6-4 TRBD2 few
TGTGCCAGCAGCTTATTTGGGGACAGGGGTGGAACTGAAGCTTTCTTT CASSLFGDRGGTEAFF TRBJ1-1 TRBV7-2 TRBD1 NA
TGTGCCAGCAGCCCCCGGACAGGGGGTTTAGAGGAGACCCAGTACTTC CASSPRTGGLEETQYF TRBJ2-5 TRBV7-9 TRBD1 NA
TGTGCCAGCAGTTTAGGTCCCAGGGGCTGGGACAATGAGCAGTTCTTC CASSLGPRGWDNEQFF TRBJ2-1 TRBV27 NA NA
TGCGCCAGCAGCCAGCCCACAGGGGAAAAACTGTTTTTT CASSQPTGEKLFF TRBJ1-4 TRBV4-1 NA few
TGTGCCAGTAGTACCGGGACACGGAGCTCTGGAAACACCATATATTTT CASSTGTRSSGNTIYF TRBJ1-3 TRBV19 NA NA
TGTGCCAGCAGTTCACCCAGACAGGGGGACTTTTACGAGCAGTACTTC CASSSPRQGDFYEQYF TRBJ2-7 TRBV28 TRBD1 NA
TGTGCCAGCAGTGAGGACAATTACGCCTACGAGCAGTACTTC CASSEDNYAYEQYF TRBJ2-7 TRBV25-1 NA NA
TGTGCCAGCAGTTACTCGGCCAGGAACTATGGCTACACCTTC CASSYSARNYGYTF TRBJ1-2 TRBV6-5 NA NA
TGTGCCAGCAGTAAAAGGACAGGGGGGTCGAATGAGCAGTTCTTC CASSKRTGGSNEQFF TRBJ2-1 TRBV2 TRBD1 NA
TGTGCCAGCAACGGGCGAGAGGGCACTGAAGCTTTCTTT CASNGREGTEAFF TRBJ1-1 TRBV6-5 NA NA
TGTGCCAGCAGCCGAAGGCGGGATACGCAGTATTTT CASSRRRDTQYF TRBJ2-3 TRBV21-1 NA NA
TGTGCCAGCTTCGCCGGGGGGAGCAATCAGCCCCAGCATTTT CASFAGGSNQPQHF TRBJ1-5 TRBV28 NA once
TGTGCCAGCAGTGACTCGAGCGGGGGGGCAGATACGCAGTATTTT CASSDSSGGADTQYF TRBJ2-3 TRBV6-4 TRBD2 few
TGTGCCAGCAGTTTATCTCCATCTAACTATGGCTACACCTTC CASSLSPSNYGYTF TRBJ1-2 TRBV27 NA NA
TGTGCCAGCAGCTTGGCAGTGAGAGGGAGTGGAAACACCATATATTTT CASSLAVRGSGNTIYF TRBJ1-3 TRBV5-6 NA NA
TGTGCCAGCAGCGTAGGTCGAGCGGGGGGGACAGATACGCAGTATTTT CASSVGRAGGTDTQYF TRBJ2-3 TRBV9 TRBD2 once